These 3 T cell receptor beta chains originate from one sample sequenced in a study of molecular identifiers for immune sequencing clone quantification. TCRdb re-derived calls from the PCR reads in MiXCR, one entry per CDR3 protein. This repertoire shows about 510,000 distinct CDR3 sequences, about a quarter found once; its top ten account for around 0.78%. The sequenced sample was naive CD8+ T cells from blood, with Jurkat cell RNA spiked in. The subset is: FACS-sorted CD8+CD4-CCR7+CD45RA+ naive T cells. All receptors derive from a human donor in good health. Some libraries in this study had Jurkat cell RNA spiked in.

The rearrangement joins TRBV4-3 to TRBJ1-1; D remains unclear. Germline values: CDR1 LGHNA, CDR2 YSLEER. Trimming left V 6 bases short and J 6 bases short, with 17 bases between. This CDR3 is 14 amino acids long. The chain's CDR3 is CASRSRPVSAEAFF. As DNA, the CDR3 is TGCGCCAGCAGGTCAAGGCCGGTATCGGCTGAAGCTTTCTTT.

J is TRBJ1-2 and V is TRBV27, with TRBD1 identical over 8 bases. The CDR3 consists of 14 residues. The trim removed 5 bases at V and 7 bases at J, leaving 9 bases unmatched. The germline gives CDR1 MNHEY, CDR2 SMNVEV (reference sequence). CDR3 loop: CASSPRTGLVGYTF. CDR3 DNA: TGTGCCAGCAGTCCCCGGACAGGGCTGGTTGGCTACACCTTC.

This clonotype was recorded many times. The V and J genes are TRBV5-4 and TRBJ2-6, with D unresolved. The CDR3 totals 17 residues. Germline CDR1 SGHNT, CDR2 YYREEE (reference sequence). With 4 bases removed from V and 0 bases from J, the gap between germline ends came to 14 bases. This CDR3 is CASSPDLTDSGANVLTF. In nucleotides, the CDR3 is TGTGCCAGCAGCCCTGACTTGACGGACTCTGGGGCCAACGTCCTGACTTTC.